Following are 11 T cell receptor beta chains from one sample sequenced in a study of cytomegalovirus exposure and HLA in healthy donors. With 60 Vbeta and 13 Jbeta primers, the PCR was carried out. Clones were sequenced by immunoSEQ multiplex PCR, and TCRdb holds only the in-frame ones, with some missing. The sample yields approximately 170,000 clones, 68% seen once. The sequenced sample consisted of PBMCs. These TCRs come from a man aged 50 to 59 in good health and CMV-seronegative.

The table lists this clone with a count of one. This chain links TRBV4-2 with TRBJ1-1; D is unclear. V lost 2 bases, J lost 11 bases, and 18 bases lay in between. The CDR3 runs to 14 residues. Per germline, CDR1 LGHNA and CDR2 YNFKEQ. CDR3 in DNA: TGTGCCAGCAGCCAACGGGGAGAATTCCTATTTGCTTTCTTT. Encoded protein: CASSQRGEFLFAFF.

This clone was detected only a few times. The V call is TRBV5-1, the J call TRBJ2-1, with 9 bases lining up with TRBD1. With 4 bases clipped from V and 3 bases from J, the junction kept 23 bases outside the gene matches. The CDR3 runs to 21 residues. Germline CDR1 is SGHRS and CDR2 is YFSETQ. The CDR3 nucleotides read TGCGCCAGCAGCGTGGATACCGGGACAGGGAGGAACTCCTTCCTCTACAATGAGCAGTTCTTC. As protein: CASSVDTGTGRNSFLYNEQFF.

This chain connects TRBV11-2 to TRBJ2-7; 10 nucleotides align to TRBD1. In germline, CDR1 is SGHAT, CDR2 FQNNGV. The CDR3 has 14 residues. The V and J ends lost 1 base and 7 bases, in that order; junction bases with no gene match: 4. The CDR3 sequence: CASSLGTGGGEQYF. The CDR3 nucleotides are TGTGCCAGCAGCTTAGGGACAGGGGGAGGGGAGCAGTACTTC.

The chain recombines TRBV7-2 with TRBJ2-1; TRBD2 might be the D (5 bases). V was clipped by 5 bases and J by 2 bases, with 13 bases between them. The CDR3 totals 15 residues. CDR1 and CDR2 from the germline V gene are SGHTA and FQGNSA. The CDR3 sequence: CASSPVPGTYNEQFF. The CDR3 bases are TGTGCCAGCAGCCCAGTCCCCGGGACCTACAATGAGCAGTTCTTC.

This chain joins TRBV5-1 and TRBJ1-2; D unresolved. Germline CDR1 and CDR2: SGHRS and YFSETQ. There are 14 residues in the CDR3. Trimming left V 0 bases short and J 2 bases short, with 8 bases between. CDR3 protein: CASSLVQANYGYTF. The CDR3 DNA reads TGCGCCAGCAGCTTGGTTCAGGCGAACTATGGCTACACCTTC.

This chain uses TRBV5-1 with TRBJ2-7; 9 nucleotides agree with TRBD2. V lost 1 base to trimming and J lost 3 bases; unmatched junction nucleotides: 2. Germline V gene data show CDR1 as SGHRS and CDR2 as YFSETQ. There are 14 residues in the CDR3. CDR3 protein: CASSLWTSDYEQYF. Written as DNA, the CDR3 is TGCGCCAGCAGCTTGTGGACTAGCGACTACGAGCAGTACTTC.

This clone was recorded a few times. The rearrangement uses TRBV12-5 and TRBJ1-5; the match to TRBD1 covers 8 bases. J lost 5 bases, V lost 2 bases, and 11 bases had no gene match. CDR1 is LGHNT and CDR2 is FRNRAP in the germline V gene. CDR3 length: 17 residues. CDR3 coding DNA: TGTGCTAGTGGTTTGCCTCCCGGACAGGGAGGATATCAGCCCCAGCATTTT. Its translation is CASGLPPGQGGYQPQHF. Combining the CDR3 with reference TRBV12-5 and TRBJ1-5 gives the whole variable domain DARVTQTPRHKVTEMGQEVTMRCQPILGHNTVFWYRQTMMQGLELLAYFRNRAPLDDSGMPKDRFSAEMPDATLATLKIQPSEPRDSAVYFCASGLPPGQGGYQPQHFGDGTRLSIL.

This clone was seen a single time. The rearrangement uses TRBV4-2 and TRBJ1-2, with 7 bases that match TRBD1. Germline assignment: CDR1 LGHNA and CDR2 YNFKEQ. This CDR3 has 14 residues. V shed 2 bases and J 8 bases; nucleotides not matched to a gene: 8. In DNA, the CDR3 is TGTGCCAGCAGCCAACCAGACAGGGTGAGAGGCTACACCTTC. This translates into CASSQPDRVRGYTF.

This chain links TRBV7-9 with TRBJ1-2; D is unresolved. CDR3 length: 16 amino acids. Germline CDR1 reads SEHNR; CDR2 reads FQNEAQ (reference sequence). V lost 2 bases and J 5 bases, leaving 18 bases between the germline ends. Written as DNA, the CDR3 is TGTGCCAGCAGCTTAAGTTCGACCGGCGGGTTTTATGGCTACACCTTC. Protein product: CASSLSSTGGFYGYTF.

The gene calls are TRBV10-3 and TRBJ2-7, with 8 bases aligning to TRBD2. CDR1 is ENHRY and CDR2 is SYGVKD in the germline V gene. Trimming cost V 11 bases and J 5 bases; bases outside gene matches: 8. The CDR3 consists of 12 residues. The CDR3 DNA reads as TGTGCCTCAGCGGGGGTGGCCGACGAGCAGTACTTC. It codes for CASAGVADEQYF.

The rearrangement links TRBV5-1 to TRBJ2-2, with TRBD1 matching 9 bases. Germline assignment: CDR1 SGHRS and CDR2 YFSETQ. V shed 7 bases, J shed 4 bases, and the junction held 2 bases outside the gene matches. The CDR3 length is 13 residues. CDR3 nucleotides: TGCGCCAGCGAACAGGGGGCCACCGGGGAGCTGTTTTTT. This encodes CASEQGATGELFF.